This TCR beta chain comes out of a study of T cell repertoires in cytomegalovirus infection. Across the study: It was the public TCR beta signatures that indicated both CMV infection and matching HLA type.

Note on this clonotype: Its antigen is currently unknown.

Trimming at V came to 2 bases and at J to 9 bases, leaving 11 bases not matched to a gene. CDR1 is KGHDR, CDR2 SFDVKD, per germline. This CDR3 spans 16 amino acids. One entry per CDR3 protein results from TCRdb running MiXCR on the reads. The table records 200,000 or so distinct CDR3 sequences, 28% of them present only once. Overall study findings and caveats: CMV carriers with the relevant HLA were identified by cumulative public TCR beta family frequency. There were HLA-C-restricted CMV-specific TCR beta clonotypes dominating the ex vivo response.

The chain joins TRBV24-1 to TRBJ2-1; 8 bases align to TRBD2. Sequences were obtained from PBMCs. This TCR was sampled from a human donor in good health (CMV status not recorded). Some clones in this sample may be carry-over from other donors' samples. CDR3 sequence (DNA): TGTGCCACCAGTGATTCGGGACTAGACCGACCGGGTGAGCAGTTCTTC. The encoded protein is CATSDSGLDRPGEQFF.